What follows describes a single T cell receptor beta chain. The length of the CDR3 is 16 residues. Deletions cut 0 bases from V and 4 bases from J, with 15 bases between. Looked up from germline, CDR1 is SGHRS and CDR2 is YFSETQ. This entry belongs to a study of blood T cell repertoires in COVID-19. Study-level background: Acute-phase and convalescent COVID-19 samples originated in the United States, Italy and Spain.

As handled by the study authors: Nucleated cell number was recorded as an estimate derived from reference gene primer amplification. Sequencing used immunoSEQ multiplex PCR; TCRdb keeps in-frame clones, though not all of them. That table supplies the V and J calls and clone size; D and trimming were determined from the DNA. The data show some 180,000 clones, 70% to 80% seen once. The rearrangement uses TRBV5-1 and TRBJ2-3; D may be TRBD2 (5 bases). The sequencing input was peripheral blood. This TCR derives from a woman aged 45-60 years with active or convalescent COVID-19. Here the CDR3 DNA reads TGCGCCAGCAGCTTGGAAAGTAGGACTTACTCAGATACGCAGTATTTT. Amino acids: CASSLESRTYSDTQYF. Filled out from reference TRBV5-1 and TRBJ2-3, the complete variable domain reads KAGVTQTPRYLIKTRGQQVTLSCSPISGHRSVSWYQQTPGQGLQFLFEYFSETQRNKGNFPGRFSGRQFSNSRSEMNVSTLELGDSALYLCASSLESRTYSDTQYFGPGTRLTVL.